One T cell receptor beta chain is described in this entry. No cognate antigen has been identified for it. Per-base qualities were not stored, and no clone one base away is much larger. This specimen belongs to a study of blood T cell repertoires in COVID-19 (dated by TCRdb to about 2020). In the study overall: Samples covering the acute and convalescent phases of COVID-19 were provided by collaborators in the United States, Italy and Spain. Samples were obtained from the ongoing ImmuneRACE study (first 160 participants) and from 1,254 subjects provided by 6 global collaborators. The material from the prospective study consisted of cDNA or gDNA derived from T cells, B-cell-depleted T cells, or PBMCs. Deeply sampled blood TCRbeta repertoires from subjects exposed to, actively infected with, or recovered from COVID-19 were included in the dataset. Nearly every sample came with metadata listing a de-identified subject ID, COVID-19 status, age in years and sex. The repertoires were made available in a free public database intended to serve as a resource for research on the immune response to SARS-CoV-2. Where available, HLA class I and class II types were obtained from metadata supplied by the sample provider rather than from assay-based typing. Overall study results and their limits: The quantity of clinical and demographic metadata differed by source and by participant and was supplied without curation.

Each collaborating institution followed its own protocols to collect whole blood in K2EDTA tubes. For TCRbeta analysis, collaborators shipped samples as frozen whole blood, isolated PBMCs, or DNA extracted from either of those sample types. TCRbeta CDR3 regions were amplified from genomic DNA by means of the immunoSEQ Assay, a bias-controlled multiplex PCR. The authors processed their data as follows. Nucleated cell counts per sample were estimated from amplification of reference gene primers within the assay. To quantify the absolute abundance of each unique TCRbeta CDR3 rearrangement, sequence reads were collapsed and filtered. For each sample, productive Simpson clonality was calculated by taking the square root of Simpson's diversity index across productive rearrangements. The source is immuneACCESS, and TCRdb retained only in-frame sequences with V and J called. Part of the clones is not carried over; for the studies checked, unresolved V genes explain less than half of this, and the remainder is unexplained. The V and J calls and clone size come from that table; D and trimming were worked out from the DNA. The table for this sample lists more than 70,000 clones; about three quarters of them were counted only once. The biggest ten clones account for over 9.5% of the sample.

Reading from cysteine to phenylalanine, the CDR3 counts 17 amino acids. Only the CDR3 DNA is retained, 51 bases long and in frame from the first base. Deletion took 5 bases off V and 0 bases off J, with a span of 14 bases between the germline ends. CDR1 and CDR2, looked up from the germline V gene (reference sequence), are LNHDA and SQIVND. The origin of this receptor is a human donor in a cohort sampled during active COVID-19. Sequences were obtained from peripheral blood. The chain is made from TRBV19 and TRBJ2-6, and TRBD2 may be the D gene, going by 7 matching bases. The CDR3 protein sequence reads: CASSWGGRSSGANVLTF. Here is the DNA: TGTGCCAGTAGTTGGGGGGGGCGAAGCTCTGGGGCCAACGTCCTGACTTTC.